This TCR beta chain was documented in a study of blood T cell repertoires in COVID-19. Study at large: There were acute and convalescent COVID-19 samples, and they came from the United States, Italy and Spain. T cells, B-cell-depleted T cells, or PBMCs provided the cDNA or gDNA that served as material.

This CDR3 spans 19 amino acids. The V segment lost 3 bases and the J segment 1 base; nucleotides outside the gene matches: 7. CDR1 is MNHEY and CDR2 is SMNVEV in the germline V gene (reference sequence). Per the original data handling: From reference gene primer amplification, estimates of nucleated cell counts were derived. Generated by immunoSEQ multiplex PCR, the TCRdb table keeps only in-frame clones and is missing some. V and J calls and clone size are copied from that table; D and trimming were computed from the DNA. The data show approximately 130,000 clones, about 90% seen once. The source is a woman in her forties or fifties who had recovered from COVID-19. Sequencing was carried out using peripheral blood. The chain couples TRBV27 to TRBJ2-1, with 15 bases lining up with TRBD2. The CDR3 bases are TGTGCCAGCAGTTTCCGGACTAGCGGGAGGGCCGGGTCCTACAATGAGCAGTTCTTC. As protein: CASSFRTSGRAGSYNEQFF.